A single sample gave rise to the 28 T cell receptor beta chains below, sequenced in a study of OX40 agonist ivuxolimab in advanced cancers. The data were produced by immunoSEQ multiplex PCR, yet TCRdb's version contains in-frame clones alone and is incomplete. This sample has 50,000 to 65,000 clones, with about 89% found just once. The starting material was CD4+ or CD8+ T cells sorted from blood, obtained in a trial of the OX40 agonist ivuxolimab. The source is an adult with an advanced solid tumor such as melanoma, head and neck, liver or kidney cancer.

V usage is TRBV4-3 and J usage is TRBJ2-7; 7 bases agree with TRBD1. V lost 2 bases and J lost 0; bases outside the gene matches: 10. Germline lookup yields CDR1 LGHNA and CDR2 YSLEER. The CDR3 sequence is 17 residues long. In DNA form, the CDR3 reads TGCGCCAGCAGCCAACTATCCGGGACAGCCTCCTCCTACGAGCAGTACTTC. It encodes CASSQLSGTASSYEQYF.

The V and J genes are TRBV28 and TRBJ1-5; D remains unclear. V shed 5 bases and J shed 3 bases, with 5 bases lying between them. The germline V gene has CDR1 MDHEN and CDR2 SYDVKM. The CDR3 has 12 amino acids. DNA for the CDR3: TGTGCCAGCAGTAGGTCCAATCAGCCCCAGCATTTT. Protein product: CASSRSNQPQHF.

The chain has TRBV4-1 and TRBJ2-2; TRBD1 matches at 8 bases. The CDR3 is 15 residues long. Germline CDR1 reads MGHRA; CDR2 reads YSYEKL. V was clipped by 3 bases and J by 4 bases; unmatched bases: 4. CDR3 amino acids: CASSQGQVGTGELFF. The CDR3 DNA reads as TGCGCCAGCAGCCAGGGACAGGTGGGCACCGGGGAGCTGTTTTTT.

The gene calls are TRBV6-5 and TRBJ1-4; weak D call: TRBD1 (5 bases). Germline assignment: CDR1 MNHEY and CDR2 SVGAGI. The CDR3 has 15 amino acids. The V end lost 4 bases, the J end lost 7 bases, and 16 bases lay between the germline ends. For the CDR3, the DNA is TGTGCCAGCAGTTCCCACCTAGCAGGGTCTGAAAAACTGTTTTTT. Amino acid sequence: CASSSHLAGSEKLFF.

The chain has TRBV5-4 and TRBJ1-5, with 11 nucleotides matching TRBD1. The trim removed 3 bases at V and 1 base at J, leaving 6 bases unmatched. The V gene's germline CDR1 is SGHNT and CDR2 YYREEE (reference sequence). The CDR3 spans 17 residues. This CDR3 reads CASSSGQGGSSNQPQHF. The DNA for the CDR3 is TGTGCCAGCAGCTCGGGACAGGGGGGCTCGAGCAATCAGCCCCAGCATTTT.

Concerning this clone itself: Compared with germline, one end of the junction differs, possibly owing to a read error. CDR3 bases: TGCGCCAGCAGGCCCGGACTAGCGGGGGACACCTCGCACTTC. Its protein is CASRPGLAGDTSHF. J is TRBJ2-5 and V is TRBV10-1; TRBD2 matches 13 bases. Germline CDR1 is WNHNN and CDR2 is SYGVQD (reference sequence). The CDR3 totals 14 residues.

This chain uses TRBV6-5 with TRBJ1-5; 9 bases agree with TRBD1. CDR1 MNHEY and CDR2 SVGAGI come from the germline V gene. The CDR3 is made up of 15 amino acids. The J segment lost 6 bases and the V segment lost 5 bases, leaving 8 bases of the junction unmatched. CDR3 nucleotides: TGTGCCAGCAGTCTCACCGGGACAGGGAGTCAGCCCCAGCATTTT. Protein: CASSLTGTGSQPQHF.

The chain employs TRBV28 and TRBJ1-1, with D unresolved. V dropped 4 bases and J dropped 6 bases, with 18 bases sitting between them. There are 15 residues in the CDR3. Germline CDR1 is MDHEN and CDR2 is SYDVKM. The chain's CDR3 is CASSSEIGGLAEAFF. The CDR3 bases are TGTGCCAGCAGTTCCGAAATAGGCGGGTTGGCTGAAGCTTTCTTT.

The chain uses TRBV6-1 and TRBJ2-1; tentative D call: TRBD1 (5 bases). Trimming left V 4 bases short and J 2 bases short, with 12 bases between. The V gene's germline CDR1 is MNHNS and CDR2 SASEGT. The CDR3 totals 15 residues. DNA for the CDR3: TGTGCCAGCAGTGTAGCCCAGGGCCCCTACAATGAGCAGTTCTTC. Translated: CASSVAQGPYNEQFF.

V is TRBV14 and J is TRBJ1-3; D unresolved. Germline loops: CDR1 SGHDN, CDR2 FVKESK. This CDR3 is 17 amino acids long. With 1 base removed from V and 2 bases from J, the gap between germline ends came to 15 bases. CDR3 in DNA: TGTGCCAGCAGCCAAGCTCGCCAGACCCAGGCTGGAAACACCATATATTTT. It specifies CASSQARQTQAGNTIYF.

Only a few counts were recorded for this clone. The rearrangement joins TRBV6-6 to TRBJ1-1; 8 positions agree with TRBD1. The CDR3 totals 15 residues. Germline V gives CDR1 MNHNY, CDR2 SVGAGI (reference sequence). Trimming removed 4 bases from V and 0 bases from J; junction bases left unmatched: 4. CDR3 protein: CASSFPGQVNTEAFF. In DNA form, the CDR3 reads TGTGCCAGCAGTTTTCCGGGACAGGTGAACACTGAAGCTTTCTTT.

V usage is TRBV21-1 and J usage is TRBJ2-7. TRBV21-1 is a listed pseudogene. The CDR3 totals 15 residues. The DNA of the CDR3 is TGTGCCAGCAGCAAAGAGGGGGGAAGGGTTAACGAGCAGTACGTC. Translating it yields CASSKEGGRVNEQYV.

V usage is TRBV11-2 and J usage is TRBJ1-5, with D unclear. The CDR3 runs 14 residues. The germline CDR1 and CDR2 sequences are SGHAT and FQNNGV. V was shortened by 1 base and J by 4 bases, with 8 bases between the two germline ends. The CDR3 DNA reads as TGTGCCAGCAGCTTAGCCGGGTATAATCAGCCCCAGCATTTT. This sequence encodes CASSLAGYNQPQHF.

The chain links TRBV6-6 to TRBJ2-2, with D possibly TRBD1 on 7 matching bases. The CDR3 runs to 16 residues. Germline CDR1 is MNHNY and CDR2 is SVGAGI (reference sequence). With 7 bases removed from V and 2 bases from J, the gap between germline ends came to 17 bases. The CDR3 sequence is CASIMGGQPNTGELFF. CDR3 bases: TGTGCCAGCATCATGGGGGGACAGCCTAACACCGGGGAGCTGTTTTTT.

The J gene is TRBJ1-5, the V gene TRBV2; D gene unclear. The CDR3 is 14 residues long. Germline assignment: CDR1 SNHLY and CDR2 FYNNEI. V was trimmed by 7 bases and J by 1 base, leaving 11 bases between them. The CDR3 here is CASNDRASNQPQHF. The CDR3 DNA follows: TGTGCCAGCAACGACCGGGCCAGCAATCAGCCCCAGCATTTT.

V is TRBV2 and J is TRBJ2-5, with 10 bases lining up with TRBD2. Germline V lookup: CDR1 SNHLY, CDR2 FYNNEI. The CDR3 covers 14 residues. J was trimmed by 5 bases and V by 6 bases; bases with no gene match: 6. The CDR3 region is CASRSGGARETQYF. CDR3 in DNA: TGTGCCAGCAGGAGCGGGGGGGCGAGGGAGACCCAGTACTTC.

V is TRBV7-2 and J is TRBJ2-3; weak D call: TRBD2 (5 bases). The germline gives CDR1 SGHTA, CDR2 FQGNSA. Trimming stripped 3 bases from V and 7 bases from J, with 8 bases between. This CDR3 spans 12 amino acids. CDR3 loop: CASSLGSHTQYF. Here the CDR3 DNA reads TGTGCCAGCAGCTTGGGGAGCCATACGCAGTATTTT.

The chain couples TRBV18 to TRBJ2-3, with D possibly matching TRBD2 (6 bases). The CDR3 length is 14 residues. Germline V CDR1 and CDR2: KGHSH, LQKENI. V dropped 3 bases and J dropped 0 bases, with 7 bases sitting between them. The CDR3 DNA follows: TGTGCCAGCTCACCGGGACTGAGCACAGATACGCAGTATTTT. Its protein is CASSPGLSTDTQYF.

This clone has just one count. The chain links TRBV7-2 to TRBJ2-3, with TRBD2 matching over 7 bases. Germline assignment: CDR1 SGHTA and CDR2 FQGNSA. This CDR3 has 15 amino acids. V dropped 5 bases and J dropped 3; count of bases not matched to a gene: 8. CDR3 loop: CASSLVVGGTDTQYF. In nucleotides, the CDR3 is TGTGCCAGCAGCCTCGTAGTCGGGGGGACAGATACGCAGTATTTT. Full variable domain (remainder filled in from reference TRBV7-2 and TRBJ2-3): GAGVSQSPSNKVTEKGKDVELRCDPISGHTALYWYRQSLGQGLEFLIYFQGNSAPDKSGLPSDRFSAERTGGSVSTLTIQRTQQEDSAVYLCASSLVVGGTDTQYFGPGTRLTVL.

V is TRBV15 and J is TRBJ2-3; D gene ambiguous. Trimming stripped 1 base from V and 5 bases from J, with 10 bases between. This CDR3 has 14 residues. In germline, CDR1 is LNHNV, CDR2 YYDKDF (reference sequence). The chain's CDR3 is CATSRVDNQDTQYF. The DNA of the CDR3 is TGTGCCACCAGCAGAGTTGACAATCAAGATACGCAGTATTTT.

V gene TRBV5-4 combines with J gene TRBJ2-3, with a possible D match to TRBD2 (5 bases). Germline assignment: CDR1 SGHNT and CDR2 YYREEE (reference sequence). The germline V and J ends were trimmed by 4 bases and 3 bases, with 9 bases remaining between them. The CDR3 contains 13 residues. This CDR3 is CASSKQRTDTQYF. The DNA for the CDR3 is TGTGCCAGCAGCAAGCAGCGGACAGATACGCAGTATTTT.

This clone showed up just once. V and J are TRBV10-3 and TRBJ1-2; D ambiguous. V shed 2 bases and J shed 6 bases, with 13 bases lying between them. CDR3 length: 14 amino acids. Germline values: CDR1 ENHRY, CDR2 SYGVKD. The CDR3 here is CAISEDGLLNGYTF. The DNA for the CDR3 is TGTGCCATCAGTGAGGATGGGCTACTTAATGGCTACACCTTC.

This clone was recorded only once. The chain couples TRBV9 to TRBJ2-7; 7 bases fit TRBD2. Germline CDR1 and CDR2: SGDLS and YYNGEE. V shed 0 bases and J 4 bases; nucleotides not matched to a gene: 4. The CDR3 consists of 14 residues. Here the CDR3 reads CASSVGGSDYEQYF. CDR3 in DNA: TGTGCCAGCAGCGTAGGCGGGAGTGATTACGAGCAGTACTTC.

On this clone itself: At one of its ends the junction is not consistent with the germline gene, which may arise from a read error. The chain employs TRBV7-2 and TRBJ2-7; TRBD2 aligns across 13 bases. The CDR3 length is 16 residues. Germline-derived CDR1 and CDR2 are SGHTA and FQGNSA. In DNA form, the CDR3 reads TGTGCCAGCAGCTCCCAGGGGACTAGCGGGACCTCCCAGTCGCACTTC. Encoded protein: CASSSQGTSGTSQSHF.

The genes are TRBV11-3 and TRBJ2-7, with 7 bases matching TRBD1. The CDR3 sequence is 13 residues long. Germline CDR1 is SGHNT and CDR2 is YENEEA. With 4 bases clipped from V and 3 bases from J, the junction kept 3 bases outside the gene matches. DNA of the CDR3: TGTGCCAGCAGCTCGACAGGGAGCTACGAGCAGTACTTC. This translates into CASSSTGSYEQYF.

The chain employs TRBV7-2 and TRBJ1-1; D call uncertain. Looked up from germline, CDR1 is SGHTA and CDR2 is FQGNSA. V was cut by 5 bases and J by 3 bases, with 19 bases left in between. This CDR3 has 16 residues. CDR3 sequence (DNA): TGTGCCAGCAGCCTAATCCTTCTGTATGGAGACACTGAAGCTTTCTTT. This encodes CASSLILLYGDTEAFF.

The chain has TRBV6-1 and TRBJ1-5; tentative D call: TRBD1 (5 bases). With 0 bases removed from V and 6 bases from J, the gap between germline ends came to 9 bases. Germline CDR1 reads MNHNS; CDR2 reads SASEGT. CDR3 length equals 14 residues. CDR3 residues: CASSEAPRGQPQHF. The CDR3 DNA sequence: TGTGCCAGCAGTGAAGCCCCTAGGGGTCAGCCCCAGCATTTT.

The J gene is TRBJ1-2, the V gene TRBV28; TRBD1 matches at 10 bases. This CDR3 is 12 amino acids long. Germline CDR1 is MDHEN and CDR2 is SYDVKM. V shed 8 bases, J shed 8 bases, and the junction held 5 bases outside the gene matches. CDR3 bases: TGTGCCAGCGAGGGACAGGGGAAGGGCTACACCTTC. Translated: CASEGQGKGYTF.